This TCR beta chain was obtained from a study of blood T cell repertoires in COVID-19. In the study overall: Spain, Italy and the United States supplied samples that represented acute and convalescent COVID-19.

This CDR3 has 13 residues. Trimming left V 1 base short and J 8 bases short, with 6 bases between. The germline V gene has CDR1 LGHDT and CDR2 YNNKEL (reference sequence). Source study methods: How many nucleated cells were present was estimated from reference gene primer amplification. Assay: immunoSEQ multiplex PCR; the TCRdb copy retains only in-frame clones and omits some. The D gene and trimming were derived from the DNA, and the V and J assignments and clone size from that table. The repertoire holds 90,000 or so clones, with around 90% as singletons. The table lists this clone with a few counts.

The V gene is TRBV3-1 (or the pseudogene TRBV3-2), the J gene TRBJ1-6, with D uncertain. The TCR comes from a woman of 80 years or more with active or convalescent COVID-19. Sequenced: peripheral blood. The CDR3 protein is CASSQGPDSPLHF. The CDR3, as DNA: TGTGCCAGCAGCCAAGGTCCGGATTCACCCCTCCACTTT.